The rows below give T cell receptor beta chains drawn from one sample of a study of blood T cell repertoires in COVID-19. The assay was immunoSEQ multiplex PCR, and TCRdb's table has in-frame clones only and misses some. This sample has approximately 170,000 clones, with 83% found just once. Source material: peripheral blood. These receptor sequences come from a woman in her 70s who had recovered from COVID-19. Each CDR3 is given with its conserved first and last residue. D genes are given only for firm matches. The listing skips clone size in some rows; elsewhere it reads once, few, many or a size class.

TRBJ1-1	TRBV15	NA	NA	TGTGCCACCAGGAGACCCACGGGCACTGAAGCTTTCTTT	CATRRPTGTEAFF
TRBJ2-7	TRBV3-1/TRBV3-2	TRBD2	NA	TGTGCCAGCAGCCCCAGCGGGGGGGCCTACGAGCAGTACTTC	CASSPSGGAYEQYF
TRBJ1-1	TRBV9	NA	once	TGTGCCAGCAGCGTAGCCCCTCTAGGAACGAACACTGAAGCTTTCTTT	CASSVAPLGTNTEAFF
TRBJ1-5	TRBV28	TRBD1	few	TGTGCCAGCAGCCCGGACAGGGGGCGCGATCAGCCCCAGCATTTT	CASSPDRGRDQPQHF
TRBJ1-3	TRBV5-4	NA	NA	TGTGCCAGCAGCCCGGGGGGGATCTCTGGAAACACCATATATTTT	CASSPGGISGNTIYF
TRBJ1-5	TRBV6-6	NA	NA	TGTGCCAGCAGTCCCCTTTTTCAGCCCCAGCATTTT	CASSPLFQPQHF
TRBJ2-2	TRBV7-9	NA	once	TGTGCCAGCAGCATAGGGGCGGGACCCACCGGGGAGCTGTTTTTT	CASSIGAGPTGELFF
TRBJ1-1	TRBV5-4	TRBD1	few	TGTGCCAGCAGCTTGGGTAGGGGGCTGTGGGACGACACTGAAGCTTTCTTT	CASSLGRGLWDDTEAFF
TRBJ1-5	TRBV7-9	NA	NA	TGTGCCAGCAGCCAAAACAATCAGCCCCAGCATTTT	CASSQNNQPQHF
TRBJ2-7	TRBV27	TRBD2	NA	TGTGCCAGCAGTTTAGAAGAGACTAGCGGGTTTCCCTACGAGCAGTACTTC	CASSLEETSGFPYEQYF
TRBJ1-6	TRBV10-3	NA	NA	TGTGCCATCAGTGAACAGGGCGGGGGGTCCTATTCACCCCTCCACTTT	CAISEQGGGSYSPLHF
TRBJ1-1	TRBV6-5	TRBD1	NA	TGTGCCAGCAGGAGGGGGGACAGTGAAGCTTTCTTT	CASRRGDSEAFF
TRBJ1-4	TRBV12-3/TRBV12-4	NA	NA	TGTGCCAGCAGTATCGGACAGAATGAAAAACTGTTTTTT	CASSIGQNEKLFF
TRBJ1-2	TRBV14	TRBD1	once	TGTGCCAGCAGCCCCCCGTCGGGACAGGGACTGTTTCGCTACACCTTC	CASSPPSGQGLFRYTF